These 27 T cell receptor beta chains were sequenced from one sample in a study of T cells in Graves' hyperthyroidism and ophthalmopathy (dated by TCRdb to the late 2010s). The library came from multiplex PCR. Sequencing used an Illumina HiSeq 2000. Amplification of TCR beta CDR3 regions was carried out from RNA transcripts. The first round of RT-PCR for the TCR CDR3 was performed with the HTBI primer set and the Qiagen OneStep RT-PCR kit. TCRdb reprocessed the public reads (quality trimming at Q25 with fastp, clone calling with MiXCR) and kept in-frame beta chains. Identical CDR3 proteins give one entry, which carries the most common genes and DNA. For this sample the table gives about 200,000 distinct CDR3 sequences, of which roughly 17% were detected only once. The ten most abundant clones make up more than 50% of the sample. The material sequenced was blood. The origin of the receptors is a woman aged 50 to 60 with Graves' hyperthyroidism.

The chain has TRBV28 and TRBJ2-1; 12 nucleotides match TRBD2. J was trimmed by 0 bases and V by 3 bases; bases with no gene match: 9. Per the germline V gene, CDR1 is MDHEN and CDR2 is SYDVKM. CDR3 length equals 19 residues. The DNA for the CDR3 is TGTGCCAGCAGTTTTCCACTAGCGGGAGGCGAAAGCTCCTACAATGAGCAGTTCTTC. It is translated as CASSFPLAGGESSYNEQFF.

This clonotype was detected many times. This chain links TRBV2 with TRBJ1-2; 7 nucleotides align to TRBD1. The CDR3 extends over 13 amino acids. Trimming cost V 7 bases and J 5 bases; bases outside gene matches: 7. The germline CDR1 and CDR2 sequences are SNHLY and FYNNEI. Here the CDR3 reads CASKRQGVYGYTF. DNA of the CDR3: TGTGCCAGCAAGAGACAGGGAGTTTATGGCTACACCTTC.

This clonotype came up many times. CDR3 sequence (DNA): TGCAGCGCCCCCGTAACGATCACAGATACGCAGTATTTT. Encoded protein: CSAPVTITDTQYF. This chain uses TRBV29-1 with TRBJ2-3, with unresolved D. This CDR3 is 13 amino acids long. CDR1 is SQVTM, CDR2 ANQGSEA, per germline. V gave up 7 bases and J gave up 2 bases, with 13 bases separating them.

This clonotype was seen a few times. The genes are TRBV5-1 and TRBJ2-1; no reliable D call. The V end lost 0 bases, the J end lost 7 bases, and 8 bases lay between the germline ends. The CDR3 totals 13 residues. The germline V gene has CDR1 SGHRS and CDR2 YFSETQ. The CDR3 spells CASSLVLVNEQFF. The DNA of the CDR3 is TGCGCCAGCAGCTTGGTTCTAGTAAATGAGCAGTTCTTC.

The chain links TRBV7-9 to TRBJ1-5, with 9 bases lining up with TRBD1. V was pared by 0 bases and J by 0 bases, with 12 bases of the junction left unmatched. Per the germline V gene, CDR1 is SEHNR and CDR2 is FQNEAQ (reference sequence). The CDR3 extends over 20 amino acids. The CDR3 is CASSLASGTGSRVSNQPQHF. CDR3 coding DNA: TGTGCCAGCAGCTTAGCAAGCGGGACAGGGTCCAGGGTTAGCAATCAGCCCCAGCATTTT. The full variable domain, with the rest looked up from reference TRBV7-9 and TRBJ1-5, is DTGVSQNPRHKITKRGQNVTFRCDPISEHNRLYWYRQTLGQGPEFLTYFQNEAQLEKSRLLSDRFSAERPKGSFSTLEIQRTEQGDSAMYLCASSLASGTGSRVSNQPQHFGDGTRLSIL.

This clonotype has only one observation. Just one base apart from a much larger clone, this may be a read error. The chain joins TRBV20-1 to TRBJ2-5; TRBD2 aligns across 10 bases. V was clipped by 1 base and J by 11 bases; unmatched bases: 7. CDR1 and CDR2 (germline): DFQATT, SNEGSKA (reference sequence). The CDR3 runs 13 residues. CDR3 loop: CSARVASGRPQYF. As DNA, the CDR3 is TGCAGTGCTAGAGTAGCTAGCGGGAGACCACAGTACTTC.

This clonotype turned up a few times. The chain has TRBV9 and TRBJ2-1, with D possibly matching TRBD1 (5 bases). Germline CDR1 and CDR2: SGDLS and YYNGEE. Trimming pared 0 bases from V and 0 bases from J, leaving 19 bases between. CDR3 size: 19 residues. The DNA of the CDR3 is TGTGCCAGCAGCGTAGACCTCATGCCACAGGTACGCTCCTACAATGAGCAGTTCTTC. The encoded protein is CASSVDLMPQVRSYNEQFF.

The V gene is TRBV18, the J gene TRBJ2-5; 8 bases map to TRBD1. Unmatched junction bases numbered 3, after V lost 2 bases and J lost 1 base. The germline V gene encodes CDR1 KGHSH and CDR2 LQKENI. The CDR3 has 15 residues. The CDR3 region is CASSPNRGIQETQYF. DNA of the CDR3: TGTGCCAGCTCACCAAACAGGGGGATCCAAGAGACCCAGTACTTC.

The rearrangement joins TRBV7-9 to TRBJ2-4; 10 positions agree with TRBD1. Germline V gene data show CDR1 as SEHNR and CDR2 as FQNEAQ (reference sequence). V shed 5 bases, J shed 15 bases, and the junction held 25 bases outside the gene matches. The CDR3 runs 18 residues. The DNA for the CDR3 is TGTGCCAGCAGCCCGGCCGCGACAGGGGGCATTTGGACTATATCGGGGTACTTC. This encodes CASSPAATGGIWTISGYF. Combining the CDR3 with reference TRBV7-9 and TRBJ2-4 gives the whole variable domain DTGVSQNPRHKITKRGQNVTFRCDPISEHNRLYWYRQTLGQGPEFLTYFQNEAQLEKSRLLSDRFSAERPKGSFSTLEIQRTEQGDSAMYLCASSPAATGGIWTISGYFGAGTRLSVL.

This clonotype has a count of ten or more. The V call is TRBV5-5, the J call TRBJ2-4; no reliable D call. The CDR3 runs 14 residues. The germline gives CDR1 SGHKS, CDR2 YYEKEE (reference sequence). Trimming shortened V by 2 bases and J by 4 bases, and 10 bases separated the two germline ends. CDR3 in amino acids: CASSFQQIKNIQYF. The CDR3 coding sequence is TGTGCCAGCAGCTTCCAGCAGATAAAAAACATTCAGTACTTC.

This clonotype was observed at least ten times. J is TRBJ1-2 and V is TRBV6-6; D gene uncertain. Trimming took off 2 bases at V and 3 bases at J, with 13 bases between the two ends. This CDR3 contains 15 residues. From germline, CDR1 is MNHNY and CDR2 SVGAGI (reference sequence). The CDR3 is CASSYHGRLDYGYTF. CDR3 DNA sequence: TGTGCCAGCAGTTACCACGGACGGCTGGACTATGGCTACACCTTC.

The chain recombines TRBV7-3 with TRBJ2-1; 9 bases line up with TRBD2. Trimming took 1 base from V and 3 from J; bases not matched to a gene: 10. Germline V gene data show CDR1 as SGHTA and CDR2 as FQGTGA. CDR3 length: 18 amino acids. CDR3 sequence (DNA): TGTGCCAGCAGCTTAATAAGCTTAGCGGGGGACGTCTACAATGAGCAGTTCTTC. Protein product: CASSLISLAGDVYNEQFF.

V and J are TRBV2 and TRBJ2-7, with TRBD2 matching over 10 bases. With 6 bases clipped from V and 2 bases from J, the junction kept 4 bases outside the gene matches. CDR1 is SNHLY and CDR2 is FYNNEI in the germline V gene. CDR3 length equals 14 residues. CDR3 nucleotides: TGTGCCAGCAGCGTTACTAGCGGGACCTACGAGCAGTACTTC. Its protein product is CASSVTSGTYEQYF.

The chain recombines TRBV27 with TRBJ1-1, with 7 bases that match TRBD1. The germline V gene encodes CDR1 MNHEY and CDR2 SMNVEV (reference sequence). This CDR3 is 12 amino acids long. J gave up 10 bases and V 6 bases, and 8 bases lay outside the gene matches. The chain's CDR3 is CASRGTARGAFF. The CDR3 DNA reads as TGTGCCAGCAGAGGGACAGCGCGCGGAGCTTTCTTT.

Ten or more counts support this clonotype. The chain carries TRBV24-1 and TRBJ2-5; a possible D gene is TRBD2 (6 bases). Trimming took 4 bases from V and 0 from J, leaving 14 bases between them. This CDR3 region has 16 residues. Germline CDR1 reads KGHDR; CDR2 reads SFDVKD. The DNA of the CDR3 is TGTGCCACCAGTGACCAGACTAGAGGAAACCAAGAGACCCAGTACTTC. It translates to CATSDQTRGNQETQYF.

Ten or more counts support this clonotype. The chain couples TRBV7-8 to TRBJ1-5; D not resolved. The CDR3 length is 14 residues. Germline V gene data show CDR1 as SGHVS and CDR2 as FQNEAQ. V gave up 0 bases and J gave up 4 bases, with 7 bases separating them. CDR3 sequence: CASSLAEENQPQHF. Here the CDR3 DNA reads TGTGCCAGCAGCTTAGCTGAGGAGAATCAGCCCCAGCATTTT.

This clonotype was detected only a few times. This chain connects TRBV10-3 to TRBJ2-6, with D maybe TRBD1 (6 bases). Germline-derived CDR1 and CDR2 are ENHRY and SYGVKD. The CDR3 runs 15 residues. V was shortened by 10 bases and J by 2 bases, with 15 bases between the two germline ends. The CDR3: CANAQGSAGANVLTF. The CDR3 DNA sequence: TGTGCCAATGCACAGGGTTCGGCTGGGGCCAACGTCCTGACTTTC.

This clonotype was seen a few times. One end of the junction does not line up with germline, which may come from a read error. This chain links TRBV6-5 with TRBJ1-5; 7 bases are shared with TRBD1. Germline V gene data show CDR1 as MNHEY and CDR2 as SVGAGI. The CDR3 extends over 14 amino acids. CDR3 sequence: CASIYGQGNQPQHF. DNA of the CDR3: TGTGCCAGCATTTACGGACAGGGCAATCAGCCCCAGCATTTT.

The V gene is TRBV6-5, the J gene TRBJ1-1, with D possibly TRBD1 on 6 matching bases. The V gene lost 4 bases and the J gene lost 6 bases, with 15 bases spanning the gap. The CDR3 consists of 14 residues. CDR1 is MNHEY and CDR2 is SVGAGI in the germline V gene. This CDR3 is CASSSQGGGAEAFF. In nucleotides, the CDR3 is TGTGCCAGCAGTTCCCAAGGAGGGGGAGCTGAAGCTTTCTTT.

The chain employs TRBV30 and TRBJ2-2; D might be TRBD2 (6 bases). The germline V and J ends were trimmed by 1 base and 6 bases, with 12 bases remaining between them. CDR3 length: 14 amino acids. CDR1 is GTSNPN and CDR2 is SVGIG in the germline V gene (reference sequence). CDR3 DNA: TGTGCCTGGAGTGGAGGGCTAGCGCCCGGGGAGCTGTTTTTT. Its translation is CAWSGGLAPGELFF. The full variable domain, in which reference TRBV30 and TRBJ2-2 provide the parts outside the CDR3, is SQTIHQWPATLVQPVGSPLSLECTVEGTSNPNLYWYRQAAGRGLQLLFYSVGIGQISSEVPQNLSASRPQDRQFILSSKKLLLSDSGFYLCAWSGGLAPGELFFGEGSRLTVL.

This clonotype was seen a few times. The chain joins TRBV20-1 to TRBJ2-4, with a weak D call TRBD1 (6 bases). The V end was cut by 0 bases, the J end by 0 bases, with 9 bases between. The CDR3 extends over 15 amino acids. Germline values: CDR1 DFQATT, CDR2 SNEGSKA (reference sequence). CDR3 protein: CSARENRVAKNIQYF. CDR3 DNA sequence: TGCAGTGCTAGAGAGAACAGGGTAGCCAAAAACATTCAGTACTTC.

Many counts were recorded for this clonotype. V usage is TRBV11-3 and J usage is TRBJ1-1; 7 nucleotides align to TRBD1. The CDR3 is 16 amino acids. Germline trimming cut 1 base from V and 0 bases from J; bases unmatched to any gene: 5. Germline CDR1 is SGHNT and CDR2 is YENEEA. The CDR3 reads CASSLAGTVMNTEAFF. For the CDR3, the DNA is TGTGCCAGCAGCTTAGCGGGGACAGTTATGAACACTGAAGCTTTCTTT.

This clonotype has at least ten counts. The V call is TRBV20-1, the J call TRBJ2-7, with 7 nucleotides matching TRBD2. Germline values: CDR1 DFQATT, CDR2 SNEGSKA (reference sequence). V was pared by 7 bases and J by 7 bases, with 13 bases of the junction left unmatched. There are 13 residues in the CDR3. In DNA form, the CDR3 reads TGCAGTGTGGAAATACGGGAGGCCGGGGAGCAGTACTTC. Its protein product is CSVEIREAGEQYF.

A remark on this clonotype: A much bigger clone sits one base away, suggesting this may be a read error. The chain recombines TRBV5-1 with TRBJ2-1, with 8 nucleotides matching TRBD2. The J call could be wrong; TRBJ2-7 is a better fit for the DNA end. Germline CDR1 is SGHRS and CDR2 is YFSETQ. CDR3 size: 14 residues. The CDR3 is CASSLGGTRNEQYF. For the CDR3, the DNA is TGCGCCAGCAGCTTGGGTGGGACTAGGAATGAGCAGTACTTC.

This clonotype turned up a few times. The chain is built from TRBV6-4 and TRBJ2-1; TRBD2 matches 13 bases. This CDR3 contains 17 residues. The germline gives CDR1 MRHNA, CDR2 SNTAGT. The J segment lost 2 bases and the V segment lost 3 bases, leaving 4 bases of the junction unmatched. Written as DNA, the CDR3 is TGTGCCAGCAGTGAGACTAGCGGGAGGAGTCCCTACAATGAGCAGTTCTTC. Its translation: CASSETSGRSPYNEQFF.

This clonotype was found a few times. For the CDR3, the DNA is TGCGCCAGCAGCCAAGACAGGGGCCAAAAAGGGAATGAGCAGTTCTTC. This translates into CASSQDRGQKGNEQFF. The J gene is TRBJ2-1, the V gene TRBV4-1; tentative D call: TRBD1 (6 bases). The length of the CDR3 is 16 residues. Per the germline V gene, CDR1 is MGHRA and CDR2 is YSYEKL. V lost 0 bases and J 7 bases, leaving 16 bases between the germline ends.

This clonotype was detected ten times or more. The chain uses TRBV15 and TRBJ2-7, with D perhaps matching TRBD2 (5 bases). Germline lookup yields CDR1 LNHNV and CDR2 YYDKDF (reference sequence). The CDR3 is made up of 17 amino acids. V shed 1 base and J shed 7 bases, with 23 bases lying between them. DNA of the CDR3: TGTGCCACCAGCAGAGCCCCTTTGTGGACTCCCCGAAGTGAGCAGTACTTC. Encoded protein: CATSRAPLWTPRSEQYF.